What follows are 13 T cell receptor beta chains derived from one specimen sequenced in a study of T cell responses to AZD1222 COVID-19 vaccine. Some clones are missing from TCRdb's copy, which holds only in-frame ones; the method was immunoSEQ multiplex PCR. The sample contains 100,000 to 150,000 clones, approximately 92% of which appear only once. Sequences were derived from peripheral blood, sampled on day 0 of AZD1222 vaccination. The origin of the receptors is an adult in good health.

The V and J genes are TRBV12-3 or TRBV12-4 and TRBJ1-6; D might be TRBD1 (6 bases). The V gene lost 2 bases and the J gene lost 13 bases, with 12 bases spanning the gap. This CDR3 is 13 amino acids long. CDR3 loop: CASSLFGGAPLHF. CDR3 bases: TGTGCCAGCAGTTTATTTGGGGGCGCGCCCCTCCACTTT.

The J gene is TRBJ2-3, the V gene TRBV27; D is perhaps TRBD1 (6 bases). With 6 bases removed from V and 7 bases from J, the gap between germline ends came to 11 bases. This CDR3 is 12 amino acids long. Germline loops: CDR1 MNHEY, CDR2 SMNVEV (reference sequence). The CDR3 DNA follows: TGTGCCAGCAGCTATACAGGGAATACGCAGTATTTT. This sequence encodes CASSYTGNTQYF.

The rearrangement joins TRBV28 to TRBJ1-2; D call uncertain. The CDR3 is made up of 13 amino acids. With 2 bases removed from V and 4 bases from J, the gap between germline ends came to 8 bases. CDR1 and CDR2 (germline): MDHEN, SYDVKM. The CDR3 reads CASSLTAIYGYTF. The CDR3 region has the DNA TGTGCCAGCAGTTTAACAGCGATCTATGGCTACACCTTC.

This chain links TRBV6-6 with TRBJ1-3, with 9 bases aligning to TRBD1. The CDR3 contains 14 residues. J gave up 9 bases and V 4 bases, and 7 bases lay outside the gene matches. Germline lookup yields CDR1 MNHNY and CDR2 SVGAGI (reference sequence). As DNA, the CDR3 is TGTGCCAGCAGTTCAGCGGACAGGGGAGGCACCATATATTTT. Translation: CASSSADRGGTIYF.

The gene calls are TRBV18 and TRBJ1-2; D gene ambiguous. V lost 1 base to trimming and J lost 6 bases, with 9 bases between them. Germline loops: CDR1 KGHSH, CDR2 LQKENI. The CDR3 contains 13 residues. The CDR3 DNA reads TGTGCCAGCTCACCACAACAATGGGATGGCTACACCTTC. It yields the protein CASSPQQWDGYTF.

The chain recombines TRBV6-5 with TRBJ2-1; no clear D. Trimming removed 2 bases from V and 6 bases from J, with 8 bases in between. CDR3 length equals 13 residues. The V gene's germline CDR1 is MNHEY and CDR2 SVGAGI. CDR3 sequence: CASSYLEFNEQFF. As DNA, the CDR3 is TGTGCCAGCAGTTACCTAGAGTTCAATGAGCAGTTCTTC.

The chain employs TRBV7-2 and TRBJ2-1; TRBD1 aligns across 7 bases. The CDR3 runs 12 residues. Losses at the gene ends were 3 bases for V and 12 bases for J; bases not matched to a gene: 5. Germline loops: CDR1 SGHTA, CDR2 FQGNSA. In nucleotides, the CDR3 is TGTGCCAGCAGCTTCCGGACAGGTACGCAGTTCTTC. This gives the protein CASSFRTGTQFF.

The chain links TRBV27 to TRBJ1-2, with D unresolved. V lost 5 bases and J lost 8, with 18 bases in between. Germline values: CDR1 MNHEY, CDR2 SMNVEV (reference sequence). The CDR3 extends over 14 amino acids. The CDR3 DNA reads TGTGCCAGCAGTCTACTCGGAAAGGGAAGAGGCTACACCTTC. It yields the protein CASSLLGKGRGYTF.

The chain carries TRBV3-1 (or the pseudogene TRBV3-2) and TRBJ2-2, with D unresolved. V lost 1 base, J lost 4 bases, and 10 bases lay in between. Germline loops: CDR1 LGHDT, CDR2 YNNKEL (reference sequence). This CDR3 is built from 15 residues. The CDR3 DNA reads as TGTGCCAGCAGCCAAGGGTTCCGATTCACCGGGGAGCTGTTTTTT. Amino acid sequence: CASSQGFRFTGELFF.

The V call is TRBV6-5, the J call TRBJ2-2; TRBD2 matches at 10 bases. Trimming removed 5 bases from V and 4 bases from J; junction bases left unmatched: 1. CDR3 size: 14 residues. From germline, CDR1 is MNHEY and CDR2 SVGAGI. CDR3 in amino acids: CASSSGRATGELFF. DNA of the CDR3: TGTGCCAGCAGTAGCGGGAGGGCCACCGGGGAGCTGTTTTTT.

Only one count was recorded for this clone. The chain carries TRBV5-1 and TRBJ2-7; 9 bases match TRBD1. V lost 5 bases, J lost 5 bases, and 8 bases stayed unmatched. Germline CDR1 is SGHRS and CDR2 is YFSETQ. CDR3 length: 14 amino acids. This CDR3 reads CASSVQGAWHEQYF. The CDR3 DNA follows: TGCGCCAGCAGTGTACAGGGGGCATGGCACGAGCAGTACTTC.

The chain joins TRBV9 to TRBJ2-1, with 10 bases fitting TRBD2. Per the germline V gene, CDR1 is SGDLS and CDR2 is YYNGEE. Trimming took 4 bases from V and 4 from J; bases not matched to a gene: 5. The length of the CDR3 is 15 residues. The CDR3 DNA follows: TGTGCCAGCAGCCGGACTAGCGGTGTTTACAATGAGCAGTTCTTC. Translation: CASSRTSGVYNEQFF. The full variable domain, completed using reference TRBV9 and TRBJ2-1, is DSGVTQTPKHLITATGQRVTLRCSPRSGDLSVYWYQQSLDQGLQFLIQYYNGEERAKGNILERFSAQQFPDLHSELNLSSLELGDSALYFCASSRTSGVYNEQFFGPGTRLTVL.

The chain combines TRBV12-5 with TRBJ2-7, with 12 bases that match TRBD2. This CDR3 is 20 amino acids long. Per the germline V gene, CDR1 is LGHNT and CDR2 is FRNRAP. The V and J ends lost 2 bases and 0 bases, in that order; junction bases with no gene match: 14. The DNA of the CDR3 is TGTGCTAGTGGTTTGATGTGGGGGGTATCGACTAGCGGGAGCTCCTACGAGCAGTACTTC. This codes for CASGLMWGVSTSGSSYEQYF.